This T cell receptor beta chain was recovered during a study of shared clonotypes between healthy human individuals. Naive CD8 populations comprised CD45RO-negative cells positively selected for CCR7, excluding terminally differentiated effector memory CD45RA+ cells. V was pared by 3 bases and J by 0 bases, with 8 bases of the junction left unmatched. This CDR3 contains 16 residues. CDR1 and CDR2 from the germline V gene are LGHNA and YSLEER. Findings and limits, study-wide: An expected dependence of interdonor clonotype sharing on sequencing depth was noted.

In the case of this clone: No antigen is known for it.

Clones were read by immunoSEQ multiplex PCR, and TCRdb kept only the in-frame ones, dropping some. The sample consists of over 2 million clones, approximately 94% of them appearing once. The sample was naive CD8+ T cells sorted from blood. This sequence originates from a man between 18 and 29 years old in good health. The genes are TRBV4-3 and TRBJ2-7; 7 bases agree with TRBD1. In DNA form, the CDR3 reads TGCGCCAGCAGCCAGGGCCCGGGGACAGACTCCTACGAGCAGTACTTC. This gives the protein CASSQGPGTDSYEQYF.